These 27 T cell receptor beta chains came from one sample sequenced in a study of shared clonotypes between healthy human individuals. CD8 cells regarded as naive lacked CD45RO, were positively chosen for CCR7, and omitted terminally differentiated effector memory CD45RA+ cells. Method: immunoSEQ multiplex PCR; TCRdb's copy keeps in-frame clones and lacks some. This sample has about 2.1 million clones, with just over 90% found just once. Sequencing used naive CD8+ T cells from PBMCs. These receptors all stem from a man in his late teens or twenties in good health. Some clones in this sample may be carry-over from other donors' samples.

The chain has TRBV7-6 and TRBJ1-5, with D possibly matching TRBD1 (5 bases). V lost 1 base and J lost 6, with 10 bases in between. This CDR3 is built from 14 residues. Germline V lookup: CDR1 SGHVS, CDR2 FNYEAQ. The CDR3 nucleotides read TGTGCCAGCAGCTTAGGCGGGGGGAGTCAGCCCCAGCATTTT. Its translation is CASSLGGGSQPQHF.

The chain joins TRBV27 to TRBJ1-2; possible D gene TRBD1, 5 bases. From germline, CDR1 is MNHEY and CDR2 SMNVEV (reference sequence). The CDR3 runs to 15 residues. The V gene lost 3 bases and the J gene lost 1 base, with 12 bases spanning the gap. As DNA, the CDR3 is TGTGCCAGCAGTTTTATGGGGACGGGTAACTATGGCTACACCTTC. Protein product: CASSFMGTGNYGYTF.

The chain has TRBV5-4 and TRBJ2-1, with D possibly being TRBD1 (6 bases). In germline, CDR1 is SGHNT, CDR2 YYREEE (reference sequence). V was shortened by 4 bases and J by 4 bases, with 15 bases between the two germline ends. The CDR3 length is 15 residues. The CDR3 region has the DNA TGTGCCAGCAGCAACCCCTCGGGACAATACAATGAGCAGTTCTTC. It yields the protein CASSNPSGQYNEQFF.

The chain carries TRBV7-3 and TRBJ2-3; 10 nucleotides line up with TRBD2. Trimming cost V 2 bases and J 2 bases; bases outside gene matches: 10. The CDR3 loop spans 18 amino acids. From germline, CDR1 is SGHTA and CDR2 FQGTGA. CDR3 DNA: TGTGCCAGCAGCTTATTCTCAGCGGGAGGGCCAAACACAGATACGCAGTATTTT. Protein: CASSLFSAGGPNTDTQYF.

The chain recombines TRBV18 with TRBJ2-3; tentative D call: TRBD1 (5 bases). The CDR3 totals 15 residues. Germline V lookup: CDR1 KGHSH, CDR2 LQKENI. Trimming cost V 6 bases and J 5 bases, with 18 bases left between them. The CDR3 region is CASSPSPVGEDTQYF. As DNA, the CDR3 is TGTGCCAGCTCGCCTTCCCCCGTAGGGGAAGATACGCAGTATTTT. The variable domain in full, completed from reference TRBV18 and TRBJ2-3, reads NAGVMQNPRHLVRRRGQEARLRCSPMKGHSHVYWYRQLPEEGLKFMVYLQKENIIDESGMPKERFSAEFPKEGPSILRIQQVVRGDSAAYFCASSPSPVGEDTQYFGPGTRLTVL.

This clone has just one count. J is TRBJ1-1 and V is TRBV4-1, with no clear D. Germline CDR1 MGHRA, CDR2 YSYEKL. CDR3 length: 14 amino acids. V was pared by 4 bases and J by 4 bases, with 13 bases between. CDR3 sequence (DNA): TGCGCCAGCAGCCCTCGACCGACCGCCACTGAAGCTTTCTTT. This gives the protein CASSPRPTATEAFF.

This CDR3 is CASSPGWTGSSYEQYF. DNA of the CDR3: TGTGCCAGCTCACCCGGATGGACAGGTAGCTCCTACGAGCAGTACTTC. This chain uses TRBV18 with TRBJ2-7, with 7 bases aligning to TRBD1. This CDR3 has 16 amino acids. Germline V gives CDR1 KGHSH, CDR2 LQKENI. V lost 3 bases, J lost 0 bases, and 8 bases stayed unmatched.

The chain carries TRBV5-1 and TRBJ1-2; the D is unclear. Germline V lookup: CDR1 SGHRS, CDR2 YFSETQ. The CDR3 covers 15 residues. V lost 1 base and J lost 4, with 14 bases in between. The CDR3 DNA reads TGCGCCAGCAGCTTGTCCTCTTCCGGCCCCTATGGCTACACCTTC. Its protein product is CASSLSSSGPYGYTF.

The CDR3 loop reads CASSLTGRNEQYF. The CDR3 coding sequence is TGTGCCAGCAGTTTGACAGGGAGGAACGAGCAGTACTTC. The chain carries TRBV27 and TRBJ2-7; D is possibly TRBD1 (7 bases). The V gene's germline CDR1 is MNHEY and CDR2 SMNVEV (reference sequence). The CDR3 extends over 13 amino acids. Trimming took 3 bases from V and 5 from J, leaving 11 bases between them.

For this clone: This same CDR3 is encoded by further DNA sequences in the sample. This chain links TRBV7-9 with TRBJ2-3; the match to TRBD1 covers 8 bases. Germline V CDR1 and CDR2: SEHNR, FQNEAQ (reference sequence). Losses at the gene ends were 3 bases for V and 4 bases for J; bases not matched to a gene: 3. The CDR3 runs to 14 residues. The CDR3 loop is CASSFGQGADTQYF. CDR3 DNA sequence: TGTGCCAGCAGCTTCGGACAGGGCGCAGATACGCAGTATTTT.

The V and J genes are TRBV6-1 and TRBJ2-1, with D possibly TRBD2 on 5 matching bases. The CDR3 has 15 amino acids. V was cut by 1 base and J by 2 bases, with 9 bases left in between. Germline CDR1 MNHNS, CDR2 SASEGT. The CDR3 bases are TGTGCCAGCAGTGAAGACGGGGAAACCTACAATGAGCAGTTCTTC. Encoded protein: CASSEDGETYNEQFF.

The CDR3 spells CASSQTDRGSYEQYF. In DNA, the CDR3 is TGCGCCAGCAGCCAGACGGACAGGGGTTCCTACGAGCAGTACTTC. J is TRBJ2-7 and V is TRBV4-1, with 9 bases matching TRBD1. J gave up 1 base and V 3 bases, and 4 bases lay outside the gene matches. The CDR3 spans 15 residues. In germline, CDR1 is MGHRA, CDR2 YSYEKL.

The chain links TRBV27 to TRBJ2-5; D is tentatively TRBD1 or TRBD2 (5 bases each). The CDR3 runs to 17 residues. Per the germline V gene, CDR1 is MNHEY and CDR2 is SMNVEV (reference sequence). V was cut by 0 bases and J by 3 bases, with 17 bases left in between. Here the CDR3 reads CASSLSFTGASEETQYF. The CDR3 nucleotides are TGTGCCAGCAGTTTATCTTTTACCGGGGCCTCCGAAGAGACCCAGTACTTC.

The chain joins TRBV9 to TRBJ2-7, with TRBD1 matching 7 bases. Per the germline V gene, CDR1 is SGDLS and CDR2 is YYNGEE. Trimming took 4 bases from V and 7 from J; bases not matched to a gene: 8. This CDR3 contains 13 residues. CDR3 amino acids: CASSSPTGREQYF. The CDR3 DNA reads TGTGCCAGCAGCTCCCCGACAGGGCGGGAGCAGTACTTC.

The rearrangement joins TRBV7-9 to TRBJ2-3; 9 bases line up with TRBD1. V lost 5 bases, J lost 1 base, and 10 bases stayed unmatched. Germline CDR1 is SEHNR and CDR2 is FQNEAQ (reference sequence). CDR3 length equals 17 residues. In DNA, the CDR3 is TGTGCCAGCAGCAGTCCGGTGAGGACAGGGGGCACAGATACGCAGTATTTT. Its translation is CASSSPVRTGGTDTQYF.

The chain is built from TRBV4-1 and TRBJ2-5, with D unclear. The CDR3 extends over 16 amino acids. Germline CDR1 reads MGHRA; CDR2 reads YSYEKL. V lost 0 bases to trimming and J lost 1 base, with 12 bases between them. The CDR3 nucleotides read TGCGCCAGCAGCCAAGAGACACTGGCAGGCCAAGAGACCCAGTACTTC. This sequence encodes CASSQETLAGQETQYF.

The chain carries TRBV29-1 and TRBJ2-1; 10 bases are a match to TRBD2. The J segment lost 3 bases and the V segment lost 6 bases, leaving 11 bases of the junction unmatched. This CDR3 is 16 amino acids long. Germline V CDR1 and CDR2: SQVTM, ANQGSEA. The CDR3 spells CSVDSPSGGIYNEQFF. The CDR3 DNA is TGCAGCGTGGACTCCCCTAGCGGGGGAATCTACAATGAGCAGTTCTTC.

The rearrangement uses TRBV28 and TRBJ2-1; D is unclear. CDR3 length equals 15 residues. From germline, CDR1 is MDHEN and CDR2 SYDVKM. Trimming removed 4 bases at V and 3 bases at J, with 13 bases between. CDR3 DNA: TGTGCCAGCAGTTCTGCCAGCAGCTACTACAATGAGCAGTTCTTC. Translation gives CASSSASSYYNEQFF.

This CDR3 is CASSKYLTVDTQYF. CDR3 in DNA: TGTGCCAGCAGCAAGTACCTTACGGTAGATACGCAGTATTTT. The chain recombines TRBV9 with TRBJ2-3; the D is unclear. The V gene's germline CDR1 is SGDLS and CDR2 YYNGEE. The CDR3 is 14 amino acids. V shed 4 bases and J shed 5 bases, with 14 bases lying between them.

The chain is built from TRBV6-8 and TRBJ2-7; D is unresolved. The V end lost 7 bases, the J end lost 0 bases, and 7 bases lay between the germline ends. CDR3 size: 12 residues. From germline, CDR1 is MNHGY and CDR2 SAAAGT. Here the CDR3 reads CASKRSSYEQYF. CDR3 DNA sequence: TGTGCCAGCAAAAGGAGCTCCTACGAGCAGTACTTC.

This sequence joins TRBV10-2 and TRBJ1-1; TRBD1 is a possible D gene (5 bases). The CDR3 runs to 15 residues. The V and J ends lost 6 bases and 2 bases respectively, with 16 bases between them. CDR1 and CDR2 from the germline V gene are WSHSY and SAAADI. CDR3: CASSPVRRGNTEAFF. The DNA for the CDR3 is TGCGCCAGCAGCCCGGTGCGGAGGGGAAACACTGAAGCTTTCTTT.

This clone was picked up a small number of times. Other DNA sequences in this specimen translate into the identical CDR3. The chain employs TRBV28 and TRBJ1-1; no reliable D call. The V end lost 3 bases, the J end lost 3 bases, and 5 bases lay between the germline ends. Germline CDR1 MDHEN, CDR2 SYDVKM. The CDR3 contains 12 residues. The CDR3 region has the DNA TGTGCCAGCAGTTTCCAGTACACTGAAGCTTTCTTT. The encoded protein is CASSFQYTEAFF.

This chain joins TRBV28 and TRBJ2-7; the match to TRBD2 covers 10 bases. Germline V lookup: CDR1 MDHEN, CDR2 SYDVKM. The CDR3 length is 16 residues. Losses at the gene ends were 5 bases for V and 0 bases for J; bases not matched to a gene: 7. CDR3 amino acids: CASSLGTSGDSYEQYF. In nucleotides, the CDR3 is TGTGCCAGCAGTCTGGGAACTAGCGGGGACTCCTACGAGCAGTACTTC. Using reference TRBV28 and TRBJ2-7 for the parts outside the CDR3, the full variable domain is DVKVTQSSRYLVKRTGEKVFLECVQDMDHENMFWYRQDPGLGLRLIYFSYDVKMKEKGDIPEGYSVSREKKERFSLILESASTNQTSMYLCASSLGTSGDSYEQYFGPGTRLTVT.

This chain links TRBV27 with TRBJ1-1, with 7 positions matching TRBD1. V lost 4 bases and J lost 3; bases outside the gene matches: 5. Germline CDR1 MNHEY, CDR2 SMNVEV (reference sequence). The CDR3 loop spans 14 amino acids. The CDR3 DNA reads TGTGCCAGCAGTTGGACAGGCGCCCACACTGAAGCTTTCTTT. It yields the protein CASSWTGAHTEAFF.

This sequence joins TRBV7-7 and TRBJ2-1, with 14 bases lining up with TRBD2. This CDR3 has 15 amino acids. CDR1 SSHAT and CDR2 FNYEAQ come from the germline V gene (reference sequence). The ends lost 2 bases at V and 8 bases at J; junction bases unmatched: 2. The CDR3 DNA is TGTGCCAGCAGCTTAAGACTAGCGGGAGGGTATGAGCAGTTCTTC. It yields the protein CASSLRLAGGYEQFF.

The V call is TRBV10-3, the J call TRBJ2-1, with 11 positions matching TRBD2. This CDR3 contains 14 residues. V was clipped by 8 bases and J by 3 bases; unmatched bases: 3. Per the germline V gene, CDR1 is ENHRY and CDR2 is SYGVKD. As DNA, the CDR3 is TGTGCCATCCAAACTAGCGGGGGCTACAATGAGCAGTTCTTC. This codes for CAIQTSGGYNEQFF.

The chain combines TRBV11-2 with TRBJ2-7, with D tentatively TRBD2 (5 bases). The germline V and J ends were trimmed by 5 bases and 2 bases, with 13 bases remaining between them. CDR3 length: 14 residues. Germline loops: CDR1 SGHAT, CDR2 FQNNGV. In DNA, the CDR3 is TGTGCCAGCAGCCTCTATGGGGAGACCTACGAGCAGTACTTC. Translating gives CASSLYGETYEQYF.